These 11 T cell receptor beta chains came from one sample sequenced in a study of shared clonotypes between healthy human individuals. TCRdb's copy holds only in-frame clones and misses some; the assay was immunoSEQ multiplex PCR. The data show 2 million to 2.5 million clones, about 92% seen once. The sample taken for sequencing was naive CD4+ T cells from PBMCs. The subset: CD45RA+ positively selected. The receptor set was obtained from a man younger than 35 in good health. Some clones in this sample may be carry-over from other donors' samples.

The V call is TRBV9, the J call TRBJ1-5; a possible D gene is TRBD1 (5 bases). The CDR3 extends over 16 amino acids. V lost 0 bases to trimming and J lost 2 bases, with 12 bases between them. In germline, CDR1 is SGDLS, CDR2 YYNGEE. The CDR3 nucleotides read TGTGCCAGCAGCGTAGGTGCGGGGCTCGGCAATCAGCCCCAGCATTTT. Protein sequence: CASSVGAGLGNQPQHF. Full variable domain (missing parts from reference TRBV9 and TRBJ1-5): DSGVTQTPKHLITATGQRVTLRCSPRSGDLSVYWYQQSLDQGLQFLIQYYNGEERAKGNILERFSAQQFPDLHSELNLSSLELGDSALYFCASSVGAGLGNQPQHFGDGTRLSIL.

The V and J genes are TRBV11-3 and TRBJ2-1, with TRBD2 matching 13 bases. This CDR3 region has 15 residues. Germline V CDR1 and CDR2: SGHNT, YENEEA. Losses at the gene ends were 3 bases for V and 8 bases for J; bases not matched to a gene: 4. CDR3 in DNA: TGTGCCAGCAGCTTCGGGACTAGCGGGAACGATGAGCAGTTCTTC. It yields the protein CASSFGTSGNDEQFF.

This rearrangement joins TRBV28 to TRBJ1-3; no clear D. Trimming stripped 3 bases from V and 6 bases from J, with 12 bases between. The germline CDR1 and CDR2 sequences are MDHEN and SYDVKM. The CDR3 has 14 residues. In DNA, the CDR3 is TGTGCCAGCAGTTTGCTGGCTAGTCTAAACACCATATATTTT. Translation gives CASSLLASLNTIYF.

To note about this clone: Different DNA sequences within this sample yield the same CDR3. V and J are TRBV11-2 and TRBJ2-1; 9 bases agree with TRBD1. The CDR3 length is 14 residues. Trimming removed 5 bases from V and 4 bases from J; junction bases left unmatched: 3. From germline, CDR1 is SGHAT and CDR2 FQNNGV. The CDR3 protein is CASSPGQGYNEQFF. DNA of the CDR3: TGTGCCAGCAGCCCGGGACAGGGTTACAATGAGCAGTTCTTC.

This chain uses TRBV2 with TRBJ1-2, with 7 bases matching TRBD1. This CDR3 region has 12 residues. Germline CDR1 reads SNHLY; CDR2 reads FYNNEI. With 6 bases clipped from V and 7 bases from J, the junction kept 5 bases outside the gene matches. CDR3 residues: CASRTDRAGYTF. The DNA of the CDR3 is TGTGCCAGCAGGACAGACAGGGCTGGCTACACCTTC.

The sample holds one count of this clone. The rearrangement uses TRBV7-3 and TRBJ2-2; possibly TRBD2 for D (6 bases). The CDR3 runs 15 residues. The V gene's germline CDR1 is SGHTA and CDR2 FQGTGA. V was shortened by 5 bases and J by 4 bases, with 14 bases between the two germline ends. In DNA form, the CDR3 reads TGTGCCAGCAGCCTGATGACTAGTGCCACCGGGGAGCTGTTTTTT. It codes for CASSLMTSATGELFF.

This chain uses TRBV11-3 with TRBJ2-2, with 10 bases identical to TRBD1. Per germline, CDR1 SGHNT and CDR2 YENEEA. Germline trimming cut 5 bases from V and 3 bases from J; bases unmatched to any gene: 6. The CDR3 loop spans 16 amino acids. The CDR3 DNA reads TGTGCCAGCAGCCAGGGGACAGGGGAGCACACCGGGGAGCTGTTTTTT. Translated: CASSQGTGEHTGELFF.

V usage is TRBV28 and J usage is TRBJ1-2, with D possibly matching TRBD1 (5 bases). This CDR3 spans 14 amino acids. In germline, CDR1 is MDHEN, CDR2 SYDVKM. Trimming left V 5 bases short and J 5 bases short, with 15 bases between. The CDR3: CASSRPRDGYGYTF. The CDR3 bases are TGTGCCAGCAGTCGCCCCCGGGACGGATATGGCTACACCTTC.

This sequence joins TRBV19 and TRBJ2-3, with D tentatively TRBD1 (6 bases). With 7 bases removed from V and 1 base from J, the gap between germline ends came to 15 bases. Germline assignment: CDR1 LNHDA and CDR2 SQIVND (reference sequence). The CDR3 runs to 15 residues. This CDR3 is CASTPRGTRTDTQYF. The CDR3 bases are TGTGCCAGTACTCCGAGGGGGACCCGCACAGATACGCAGTATTTT.

The genes are TRBV9 and TRBJ2-3, with 11 bases fitting TRBD2. V shed 3 bases and J 5 bases; nucleotides not matched to a gene: 8. The CDR3 spans 16 residues. Per germline, CDR1 SGDLS and CDR2 YYNGEE. CDR3 protein: CASSGLAGGLVDTQYF. The CDR3 DNA reads TGTGCCAGCAGCGGGTTAGCGGGAGGGCTGGTAGATACGCAGTATTTT.

V is TRBV6-6 and J is TRBJ1-1; a weak D match, TRBD1 (5 bases). Germline V gene data show CDR1 as MNHNY and CDR2 as SVGAGI (reference sequence). CDR3 length: 14 residues. The ends were cut back, 0 bases at V and 4 bases at J, with 9 bases in the middle. The CDR3 spells CASSYSGGGTEAFF. In nucleotides, the CDR3 is TGTGCCAGCAGTTACTCGGGGGGGGGCACTGAAGCTTTCTTT.